Here is one T cell receptor (beta chain) with its context. The protocol was immunoSEQ multiplex PCR, while the TCRdb copy is restricted to in-frame clones and leaves out a portion. This table holds some 66,000 clones, 65% to 90% found once. The entry originates in a study of control samples from healthy donors and cancer patients. Per the germline V gene, CDR1 is SGHAT and CDR2 is FQNNGV. Trimming took 3 bases from V and 8 from J; bases not matched to a gene: 5. This CDR3 comprises 14 residues. The V call is TRBV11-2, the J call TRBJ2-1; 9 positions match TRBD1. Sequenced input: blood. The source is a middle-aged man in good health. The CDR3 here is CASSFRDRDHEQFF. CDR3 sequence (DNA): TGTGCCAGCAGCTTCCGGGACAGGGATCATGAGCAGTTCTTC.